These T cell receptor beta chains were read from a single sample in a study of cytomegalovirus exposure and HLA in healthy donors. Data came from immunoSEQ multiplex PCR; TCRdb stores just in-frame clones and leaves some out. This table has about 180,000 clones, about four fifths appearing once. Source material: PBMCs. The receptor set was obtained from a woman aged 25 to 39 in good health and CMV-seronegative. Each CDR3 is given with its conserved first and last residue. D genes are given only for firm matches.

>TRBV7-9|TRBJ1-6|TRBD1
CASRPGTENSPLHF
TGTGCCAGCAGACCCGGGACAGAAAATTCACCCCTCCACTTT
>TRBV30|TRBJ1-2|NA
CAWSTRDFGEIYGYTF
TGTGCCTGGAGTACTCGGGACTTCGGAGAGATATATGGCTACACCTTC
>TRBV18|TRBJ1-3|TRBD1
CASSPGQGGTGNTIYF
TGTGCCAGCTCACCAGGACAGGGAGGTACAGGAAACACCATATATTTT
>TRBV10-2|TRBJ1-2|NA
CASTLSGEGKGGYTF
TGCGCCAGCACCCTGTCGGGGGAAGGAAAGGGGGGCTACACCTTC
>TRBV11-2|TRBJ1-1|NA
CASSPQGREPNTEAFF
TGTGCCAGCAGCCCACAAGGCAGGGAACCGAACACTGAAGCTTTCTTT
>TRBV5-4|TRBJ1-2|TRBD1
CASSGQGVGGHGYTF
TGTGCCAGCAGTGGACAGGGGGTTGGCGGACATGGCTACACCTTC
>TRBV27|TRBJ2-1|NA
CASTSTEGSPKYNEQFF
TGTGCCAGCACCTCCACTGAGGGCAGCCCGAAGTACAATGAGCAGTTCTTC
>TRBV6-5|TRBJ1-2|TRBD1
CASSSPGQGNYGYTF
TGTGCCAGCAGTTCCCCGGGACAGGGTAACTATGGCTACACCTTC
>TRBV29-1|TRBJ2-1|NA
CSVPGGSYNEQFF
TGCAGCGTCCCCGGGGGCTCCTACAATGAGCAGTTCTTC
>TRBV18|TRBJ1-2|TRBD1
CASSSSGTGYGYTF
TGTGCCAGCTCAAGCTCCGGGACAGGATATGGCTACACCTTC
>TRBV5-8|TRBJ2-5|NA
CASSLYGKTQYF
TGTGCCAGCAGCTTGTACGGGAAGACCCAGTACTTC
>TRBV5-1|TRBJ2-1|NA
CASSLVAPNSYNEQFF
TGCGCCAGCAGCTTGGTAGCCCCTAACTCCTACAATGAGCAGTTCTTC
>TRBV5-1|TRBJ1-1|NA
CASSLQGPNTEAFF
TGCGCCAGCAGCTTGCAGGGGCCCAACACTGAAGCTTTCTTT
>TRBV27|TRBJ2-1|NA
CASRRFSEQFF
TGTGCCAGCAGGCGGTTCAGTGAGCAGTTCTTC
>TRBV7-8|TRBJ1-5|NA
CASSLVVLRGSNQPQHF
TGTGCCAGCAGCTTAGTAGTCCTAAGGGGGAGCAATCAGCCCCAGCATTTT
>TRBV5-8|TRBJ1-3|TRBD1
CASRETGSGNTIYF
TGTGCCAGCAGGGAGACAGGGTCTGGAAACACCATATATTTT
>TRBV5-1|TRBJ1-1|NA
CASYPHTSNTEAFF
TGCGCCAGCTACCCCCACACATCGAACACTGAAGCTTTCTTT
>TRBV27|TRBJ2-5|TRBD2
CASSSPVGGGGETQYF
TGTGCCAGCAGTTCCCCCGTGGGCGGGGGGGGAGAGACCCAGTACTTC
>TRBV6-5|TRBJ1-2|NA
CASSYSGGRRFYGYTF
TGTGCCAGCAGTTACTCCGGGGGTCGTAGATTTTATGGCTACACCTTC
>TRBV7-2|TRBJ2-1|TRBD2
CASSLAGRGGSYNEQFF
TGTGCCAGCAGCTTAGCCGGGCGCGGGGGCTCCTACAATGAGCAGTTCTTC
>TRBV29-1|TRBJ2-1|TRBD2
CSVEGTSGANEQFF
TGCAGCGTTGAAGGGACTAGCGGGGCGAATGAGCAGTTCTTC
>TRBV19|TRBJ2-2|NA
CASSKARPNTGELFF
TGTGCCAGTAGTAAGGCCAGGCCGAACACCGGGGAGCTGTTTTTT
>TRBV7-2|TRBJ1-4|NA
CASSPYDAGSEGEKLFF
TGTGCCAGCAGCCCCTACGATGCGGGGTCGGAGGGGGAAAAACTGTTTTTT
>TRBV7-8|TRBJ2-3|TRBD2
CASRPTTSGGGTQYF
TGTGCCAGCAGGCCCACAACTAGCGGGGGAGGTACGCAGTATTTT